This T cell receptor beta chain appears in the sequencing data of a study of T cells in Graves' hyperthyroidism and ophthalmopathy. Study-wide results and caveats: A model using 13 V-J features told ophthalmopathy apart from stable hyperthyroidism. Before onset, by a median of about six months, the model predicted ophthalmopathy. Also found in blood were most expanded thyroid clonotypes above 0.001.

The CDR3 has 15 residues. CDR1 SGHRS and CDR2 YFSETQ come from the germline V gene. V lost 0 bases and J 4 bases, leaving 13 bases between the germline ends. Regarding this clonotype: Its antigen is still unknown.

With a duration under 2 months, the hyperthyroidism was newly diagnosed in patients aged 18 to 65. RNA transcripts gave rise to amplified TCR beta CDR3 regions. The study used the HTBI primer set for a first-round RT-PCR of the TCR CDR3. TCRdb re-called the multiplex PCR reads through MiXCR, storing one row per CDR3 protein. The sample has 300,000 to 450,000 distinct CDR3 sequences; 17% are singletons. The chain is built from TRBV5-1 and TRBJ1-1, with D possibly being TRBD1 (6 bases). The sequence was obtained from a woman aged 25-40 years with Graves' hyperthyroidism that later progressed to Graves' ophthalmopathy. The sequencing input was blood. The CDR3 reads CASSLGAGGGTEAFF. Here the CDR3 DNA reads TGCGCCAGCAGCTTGGGCGCGGGGGGCGGCACTGAAGCTTTCTTT. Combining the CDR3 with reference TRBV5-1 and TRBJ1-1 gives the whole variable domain KAGVTQTPRYLIKTRGQQVTLSCSPISGHRSVSWYQQTPGQGLQFLFEYFSETQRNKGNFPGRFSGRQFSNSRSEMNVSTLELGDSALYLCASSLGAGGGTEAFFGQGTRLTVV.